These 23 T cell receptor beta chains were sequenced from one sample in a study of molecular identifiers for immune sequencing clone quantification. MiXCR was run by TCRdb on the PCR reads, yielding one entry per CDR3 protein. The sample consists of some 590,000 distinct CDR3 sequences, 25% of them appearing once. The sequenced material came from naive CD8+ T cells from blood, with Jurkat cell RNA spiked in. Subset given: FACS-sorted CD8+CD4-CCR7+CD45RA+ naive T cells. The receptors stem from a human donor in good health. Some libraries in this study had Jurkat cell RNA spiked in.

This clonotype was seen only a few times. This chain connects TRBV9 to TRBJ2-7; D tentatively reads TRBD1 or TRBD2 (6 bases each). Germline values: CDR1 SGDLS, CDR2 YYNGEE. The CDR3 extends over 14 amino acids. The V end was cut by 2 bases, the J end by 4 bases, with 13 bases between. The CDR3 DNA reads as TGTGCCAGCAGCGTTGGGGGGCGCGGGTACGAGCAGTACTTC. Protein product: CASSVGGRGYEQYF.

This rearrangement joins TRBV6-5 to TRBJ1-1; unclear D gene. The ends were cut back, 6 bases at V and 0 bases at J, with 11 bases in the middle. CDR1 is MNHEY, CDR2 SVGAGI, per germline. There are 14 residues in the CDR3. CDR3 protein: CASSDRHLNTEAFF. DNA of the CDR3: TGTGCCAGCAGCGACCGACATTTGAACACTGAAGCTTTCTTT.

This clonotype was observed many times. The chain combines TRBV5-1 with TRBJ2-7, with 9 bases matching TRBD1. The CDR3 consists of 13 residues. CDR1 is SGHRS and CDR2 is YFSETQ in the germline V gene. V was clipped by 2 bases and J by 5 bases; unmatched bases: 2. The CDR3 region is CASSLQGADEQYF. Written as DNA, the CDR3 is TGCGCCAGCAGCTTACAGGGGGCTGACGAGCAGTACTTC.

The chain carries TRBV4-3 and TRBJ1-2; 7 positions match TRBD1. CDR1 is LGHNA, CDR2 YSLEER, per germline. This CDR3 is 16 amino acids long. V shed 0 bases, J shed 3 bases, and the junction held 7 bases outside the gene matches. The chain's CDR3 is CASSQERGQAYYGYTF. The CDR3 DNA follows: TGCGCCAGCAGCCAAGAGAGAGGACAGGCCTACTATGGCTACACCTTC.

The V gene is TRBV4-2, the J gene TRBJ2-1, with D possibly being TRBD1 (5 bases). Trimming took 0 bases from V and 2 from J, leaving 5 bases between them. The length of the CDR3 is 14 residues. The germline gives CDR1 LGHNA, CDR2 YNFKEQ. This CDR3 reads CASSQEDTYNEQFF. CDR3 bases: TGTGCCAGCAGCCAAGAGGACACCTACAATGAGCAGTTCTTC.

About this clonotype itself: Without the conserved terminal phenylalanine or tryptophan, this CDR3 likely stems from a read error. J is TRBJ2-3 and V is TRBV7-3, with 14 bases fitting TRBD2. The germline gives CDR1 SGHTA, CDR2 FQGTGA. V trimming: 4 bases; J trimming: 0 bases; junction bases outside the gene matches: 6. The CDR3 spans 18 residues. DNA for the CDR3: TGTGCCAGCAGCTCCGGGACTAGCGGGAGTGCGAGCACAGATACGCAGTATCTT. Its translation: CASSSGTSGSASTDTQYL.

The chain joins TRBV4-1 to TRBJ2-7; D perhaps matches TRBD1 (6 bases). This CDR3 has 15 residues. V was clipped by 3 bases and J by 4 bases, with 16 bases between them. CDR1 is MGHRA and CDR2 is YSYEKL in the germline V gene. The CDR3: CASSHVSGERYEQYF. Here the CDR3 DNA reads TGCGCCAGCAGCCATGTGTCAGGGGAAAGGTACGAGCAGTACTTC.

This clonotype was detected a few times. Just one base apart from a much larger clone, this may be a read error. The gene calls are TRBV6-5 and TRBJ2-5; tentatively, D is TRBD2 (5 bases). CDR1 is MNHEY and CDR2 is SVGAGI in the germline V gene. CDR3 size: 12 residues. Deletions cut 5 bases from V and 4 bases from J, with 8 bases between. The CDR3 loop reads CASSPRGETQYF. CDR3 DNA: TGTGCCAGCAGTCCACGGGGAGAGACCCAGTACTTC.

The chain combines TRBV11-2 with TRBJ2-2, with TRBD2 identical over 7 bases. V was pared by 8 bases and J by 4 bases, with 7 bases of the junction left unmatched. Looked up from germline, CDR1 is SGHAT and CDR2 is FQNNGV. The length of the CDR3 is 14 residues. CDR3 residues: CASPTGGSTGELFF. DNA of the CDR3: TGTGCCAGCCCCACCGGGGGGAGCACCGGGGAGCTGTTTTTT. The full variable domain, in which reference TRBV11-2 and TRBJ2-2 provide the parts outside the CDR3, is EAGVAQSPRYKIIEKRQSVAFWCNPISGHATLYWYQQILGQGPKLLIQFQNNGVVDDSQLPKDRFSAERLKGVDSTLKIQPAKLEDSAVYLCASPTGGSTGELFFGEGSRLTVL.

Of note for this clonotype: A read error may explain this, as a much larger clone is one base away. The genes are TRBV24-1 and TRBJ1-5; D gene unclear. Germline V gene sequence: CDR1 KGHDR, CDR2 SFDVKD. This CDR3 is built from 14 residues. V lost 9 bases to trimming and J lost 3 bases, with 14 bases between them. Here the CDR3 DNA reads TGTGCCACCCTCGTAGCCAGGATCAATCAGCCCCAGCATTTT. The encoded protein is CATLVARINQPQHF.

The chain joins TRBV15 to TRBJ2-3; 8 bases map to TRBD2. The germline V gene encodes CDR1 LNHNV and CDR2 YYDKDF (reference sequence). Trimming removed 0 bases from V and 4 bases from J; junction bases left unmatched: 9. The CDR3 has 17 residues. The CDR3 region is CATSRDRMAGGSDTQYF. CDR3 sequence (DNA): TGTGCCACCAGCAGAGATCGGATGGCGGGGGGTTCAGATACGCAGTATTTT.

This clonotype was detected only a few times. The V gene is TRBV11-2, the J gene TRBJ2-5; perhaps TRBD2 as D (6 bases). CDR1 SGHAT and CDR2 FQNNGV come from the germline V gene. Deletions cut 5 bases from V and 5 bases from J, with 18 bases between. This CDR3 comprises 15 residues. As DNA, the CDR3 is TGTGCCAGCAGCCTCCATGGTTCGGAGGGGGAGACCCAGTACTTC. Translation gives CASSLHGSEGETQYF.

This clonotype showed up many times. V is TRBV7-3 and J is TRBJ2-3; TRBD2 is a possible D gene (6 bases). CDR1 is SGHTA, CDR2 FQGTGA, per germline. The CDR3 sequence is 16 residues long. The V gene lost 2 bases and the J gene lost 0 bases, with 12 bases spanning the gap. CDR3 DNA: TGTGCCAGCAGCTTAGGGTCGGGGGACAGCACAGATACGCAGTATTTT. Translated, it gives CASSLGSGDSTDTQYF.

In the case of this clonotype: This sequence may be a read error, since a much larger clone differs from it by one base. V and J are TRBV7-2 and TRBJ2-7; D not certain. Deletions cut 5 bases from V and 2 bases from J, with 13 bases between. Germline-derived CDR1 and CDR2 are SGHTA and FQGNSA. The CDR3 is 14 amino acids. CDR3 DNA sequence: TGTGCCAGCAGCCGTCCGGCGGCCCCCTACGAGCAGTACTTC. Encoded protein: CASSRPAAPYEQYF.

As regards this clonotype: A much larger clone differs from this one at a single base, so this may be a read error. The genes are TRBV7-9 and TRBJ1-1, with D perhaps TRBD1 (6 bases). Germline-derived CDR1 and CDR2 are SEHNR and FQNEAQ (reference sequence). CDR3 length: 12 residues. V was trimmed by 5 bases and J by 10 bases, leaving 14 bases between them. CDR3 in DNA: TGTGCCAGCAGCCGACAGGTCCTTGGAGCTTTCTTT. Its protein product is CASSRQVLGAFF.

This clonotype was found a few times. The chain couples TRBV24-1 to TRBJ1-1; 7 bases agree with TRBD1. This CDR3 comprises 15 residues. CDR1 KGHDR and CDR2 SFDVKD come from the germline V gene. V shed 4 bases, J shed 6 bases, and the junction held 10 bases outside the gene matches. CDR3 in amino acids: CATSDANTGVAEAFF. DNA for the CDR3: TGTGCCACCAGTGACGCGAACACAGGGGTCGCTGAAGCTTTCTTT.

A few counts support this clonotype. The chain recombines TRBV7-8 with TRBJ1-2; D is perhaps TRBD1 (5 bases). Germline-derived CDR1 and CDR2 are SGHVS and FQNEAQ. The CDR3 has 15 amino acids. Trimming removed 4 bases from V and 5 bases from J, with 17 bases in between. The CDR3 DNA follows: TGTGCCAGCAGCTCTGGCCGGGGCCTGGGGTATGGCTACACCTTC. Its translation is CASSSGRGLGYGYTF.

This clonotype has ten or more counts. CDR3 loop: CSVEGTRRSQETQYF. In DNA form, the CDR3 reads TGCAGCGTTGAGGGTACGCGCAGAAGCCAAGAGACCCAGTACTTC. The genes are TRBV29-1 and TRBJ2-5; D call uncertain. V dropped 3 bases and J dropped 1 base, with 15 bases sitting between them. Germline loops: CDR1 SQVTM, CDR2 ANQGSEA. The CDR3 loop spans 15 amino acids.

This clonotype was counted only a few times. The chain combines TRBV23-1 with TRBJ2-7, with TRBD2 as a possible D gene (6 bases). TRBV23-1 has ORF status, its function being uncertain. With 0 bases removed from V and 2 bases from J, the gap between germline ends came to 26 bases. This CDR3 is 20 amino acids long. CDR3 in amino acids: CASSQSKRATNPGDTYEQYF. The CDR3 DNA is TGCGCCAGCAGTCAATCGAAACGTGCTACTAACCCGGGGGATACCTACGAGCAGTACTTC.

This clonotype has only one observation. The chain is built from TRBV7-8 and TRBJ1-1; unclear D gene. CDR1 is SGHVS and CDR2 is FQNEAQ in the germline V gene. The CDR3 has 15 residues. V was pared by 7 bases and J by 2 bases, with 17 bases between. This CDR3 is CASTLTYMENTEAFF. In DNA form, the CDR3 reads TGTGCCAGCACCTTGACCTATATGGAAAACACTGAAGCTTTCTTT. Based on the CDR3 plus reference TRBV7-8 and TRBJ1-1, the full variable domain is GAGVSQSPRYKVAKRGQDVALRCDPISGHVSLFWYQQALGQGPEFLTYFQNEAQLDKSGLPSDRFFAERPEGSVSTLKIQRTQQEDSAVYLCASTLTYMENTEAFFGQGTRLTVV.

The table lists this clonotype with a few counts. The V and J genes are TRBV4-3 and TRBJ1-2; possible D gene TRBD1, 5 bases. The CDR3 has 16 residues. Between the trimmed V and J ends, which lost 1 base and 6 bases, there was a span of 18 bases. The germline CDR1 and CDR2 sequences are LGHNA and YSLEER. The CDR3 coding sequence is TGCGCCAGCAGCCAAGGACAGTCCCGCCTAATAGATGGCTACACCTTC. This encodes CASSQGQSRLIDGYTF.

Ten or more counts support this clonotype. The V call is TRBV19, the J call TRBJ2-3; 9 nucleotides line up with TRBD1. J lost 2 bases, V lost 3 bases, and 3 bases had no gene match. Germline CDR1 and CDR2: LNHDA and SQIVND (reference sequence). This CDR3 is built from 15 residues. CDR3 residues: CASSIWTGDTDTQYF. The CDR3 DNA follows: TGTGCCAGTAGTATCTGGACAGGGGACACAGATACGCAGTATTTT.

This clonotype was picked up a small number of times. The chain is built from TRBV15 and TRBJ2-5; TRBD1 matches at 7 bases. With V trimmed by 5 bases and J by 2 bases, 8 bases remained unmatched. This CDR3 contains 15 residues. CDR1 is LNHNV and CDR2 is YYDKDF in the germline V gene (reference sequence). CDR3 protein: CATSRGTALQETQYF. Written as DNA, the CDR3 is TGTGCCACCAGCCGAGGGACAGCTTTACAAGAGACCCAGTACTTC.